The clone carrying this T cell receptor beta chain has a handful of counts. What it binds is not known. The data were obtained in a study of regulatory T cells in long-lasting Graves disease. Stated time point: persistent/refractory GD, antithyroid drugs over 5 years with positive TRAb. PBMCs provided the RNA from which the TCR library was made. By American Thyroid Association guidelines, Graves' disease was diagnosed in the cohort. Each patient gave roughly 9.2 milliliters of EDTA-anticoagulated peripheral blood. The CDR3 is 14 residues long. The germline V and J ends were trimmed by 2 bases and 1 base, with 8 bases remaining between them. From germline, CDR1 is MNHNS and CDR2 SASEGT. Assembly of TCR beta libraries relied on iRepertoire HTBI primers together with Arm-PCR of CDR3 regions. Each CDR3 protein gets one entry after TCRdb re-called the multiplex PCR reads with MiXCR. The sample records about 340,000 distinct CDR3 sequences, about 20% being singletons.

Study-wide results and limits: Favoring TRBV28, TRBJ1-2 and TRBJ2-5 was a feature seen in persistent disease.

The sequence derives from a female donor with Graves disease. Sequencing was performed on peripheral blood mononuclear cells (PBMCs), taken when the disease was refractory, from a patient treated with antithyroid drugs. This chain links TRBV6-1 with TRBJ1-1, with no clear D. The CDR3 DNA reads TGTGCCAGCAGTGAACGGCGGGGGAACACTGAAGCTTTCTTT. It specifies CASSERRGNTEAFF.